At least ten counts were recorded for the clone carrying this T cell receptor beta chain. What it binds is not known. This sample was included in a study of T cell repertoires in cytomegalovirus infection. Looking at the study overall: In public TCR beta signatures, there were indications of both CMV infection and matching HLA type.

Trimming removed 0 bases from V and 0 bases from J; junction bases left unmatched: 11. The CDR3 length is 18 residues. From germline, CDR1 is SGHNT and CDR2 YENEEA. Each CDR3 protein is one row after TCRdb ran MiXCR on the reads. This table holds some 220,000 distinct CDR3 sequences, 10% to 15% found once. Notes on the study in general: Identification of carriers of CMV plus the relevant HLA was performed using cumulative public TCR beta family frequency. HLA-C-restricted CMV-specific TCR beta clonotypes were dominant in the ex vivo response.

The clonotype comes from a human donor in good health (CMV status not recorded). Some clones in this sample may be carry-over from other donors' samples. Sequenced input: PBMCs. The chain carries TRBV11-3 and TRBJ2-7; 7 nucleotides agree with TRBD2. The CDR3 reads CASSLDQRGLYSSYEQYF. The CDR3 DNA follows: TGTGCCAGCAGCTTAGATCAGCGGGGACTGTACTCCTCCTACGAGCAGTACTTC.